This T cell receptor (beta chain) was recovered during a study of human thymus T cells. General study points: A high degree of thymic repertoire overlap among unrelated individuals was reported in related research. Thymic and blood repertoires appeared to display a bias in their usage of V and J genes.

With respect to this clone: The antigen remains undetermined.

Measured with immunoSEQ multiplex PCR; TCRdb has only the in-frame clones, and not every one. The table lists roughly 130,000 clones, 90% to 95% of them singletons. Obtained as resections during corrective heart surgery, the thymus tissue was then studied. The germline V and J ends were trimmed by 4 bases and 0 bases, with 14 bases remaining between them. CDR1 and CDR2 from the germline V gene are SGHTS and YDEGEE. CDR3 length: 16 residues. The chain is built from TRBV5-8 and TRBJ1-5; D might be TRBD1 (5 bases). Specimen: thymus tissue. The clonotype originates from a boy in the first two years of life with a congenital heart defect but otherwise immunologically healthy. In nucleotides, the CDR3 is TGTGCCAGCAGCAACCGGGGCAGGCCTAGCAATCAGCCCCAGCATTTT. Residues: CASSNRGRPSNQPQHF.